Described below is a single TCR beta chain sequence and its context. The antigen it binds to is not known. No quality values exist for individual bases; no much larger clone is one base distant. Collaborating institutions collected whole blood in K2EDTA tubes following their own protocols. For TCRbeta analysis, collaborators shipped samples as frozen whole blood, isolated PBMCs, or DNA extracted from either of those sample types. The sample belongs to a study of blood T cell repertoires in COVID-19 (dated by TCRdb to 2020 to 2022). Context from the whole study: Collaborator samples came from the United States, Italy and Spain and covered acute and convalescent phases of COVID-19. The material from the prospective study consisted of cDNA or gDNA derived from T cells, B-cell-depleted T cells, or PBMCs. Deeply sampled blood TCRbeta repertoires from subjects exposed to, actively infected with, or recovered from COVID-19 were included in the dataset. The repertoires were made available in a free public database intended to serve as a resource for research on the immune response to SARS-CoV-2. The samples were drawn from the first 160 participants of the ongoing ImmuneRACE study and from 1,200 or so subjects provided by 6 global collaborators. The sample metadata nearly always contained a de-identified subject ID, COVID-19 status, age in years and sex. Where available, HLA class I and class II types were obtained from metadata supplied by the sample provider rather than from assay-based typing. The investigation overall reported the following: Clinical and demographic metadata were provided uncurated, with the amount varying by source and participant.

TCRbeta CDR3 regions were amplified from genomic DNA by means of the immunoSEQ Assay, a bias-controlled multiplex PCR. The original methods were these. Within the assay, amplification of reference gene primers was used to estimate how many nucleated cells each sample contained. To quantify the absolute abundance of each unique TCRbeta CDR3 rearrangement, sequence reads were collapsed and filtered. For each sample, productive Simpson clonality was calculated as the square root of Simpson's diversity index over productive rearrangements. TCRdb mirrors the immuneACCESS table, restricted to in-frame sequences. Some clones are absent from its copies; in checked studies, under half trace to an unresolved V gene, and the reason for the others is unknown. V and J calls and clone size are copied from that table; D and trimming were computed from the DNA. The sample has under 20,000 clones on record, roughly 89% of them singletons. The ten largest clonotypes hold about 7.2% of the sample.

CDR1 is given as SGHRS and CDR2 as YFSETQ, both from the germline V gene. The CDR3 holds 15 amino acids from the cysteine to the phenylalanine. CDR3 DNA only is kept here, 45 bases in frame from base 1. V has 0 bases trimmed and J has 6 bases trimmed; junction bases matching no gene number 3. Sample: peripheral blood. This chain joins TRBV5-1 to TRBJ1-2; 12 bases in between match TRBD1. The sequence was obtained from a human donor in a cohort sampled during active COVID-19. The CDR3: CASSLGDRGQDGYTF. The DNA is as follows: TGCGCCAGCAGCTTGGGGGACAGGGGGCAGGATGGCTACACCTTC.